A selection of T cell receptor beta chains follows, all from one sample in a study of response to subunit inactivated influenza vaccine. TCRdb reprocessed the RT-PCR reads via MiXCR and lists one record per CDR3 protein. The sample has 650,000 to 850,000 distinct CDR3 sequences, roughly 13% seen once. This material consisted of PBMCs from blood, taken 14 to 15 days before vaccination. The receptors originated from a man aged 45-65 years who received an inactivated influenza vaccine. Both conserved end residues are part of each CDR3. D genes are given only for firm matches. Part of the rows lack a size; the others show once, few, many or a class for expanded clones.

CDR3aa: CASSRDRFSSNEKLFF
CDR3nt: TGTGCCAGCAGTCGCGACAGGTTTTCATCTAATGAAAAACTGTTTTTT
j_gene: TRBJ1-4
d_gene: -
v_gene: TRBV6-1
abundance: few

CDR3aa: CSARVPFSTDTQYF
CDR3nt: TGCAGTGCTAGAGTCCCTTTTAGCACAGATACGCAGTATTTT
j_gene: TRBJ2-3
d_gene: -
v_gene: TRBV20-1
abundance: -

CDR3aa: CATSRDHSVSYNEQFF
CDR3nt: TGTGCCACCAGCAGAGATCACAGCGTTTCCTACAATGAGCAGTTCTTC
j_gene: TRBJ2-1
d_gene: -
v_gene: TRBV15
abundance: few

CDR3aa: CASSKRESGPEQYF
CDR3nt: TGTGCCAGCAGCAAACGGGAGAGCGGCCCCGAGCAGTACTTC
j_gene: TRBJ2-7
d_gene: -
v_gene: TRBV21-1
abundance: -

CDR3aa: CASSERQTRSNTIYF
CDR3nt: TGTGCCAGCAGCGAGAGACAGACTCGATCAAACACCATATATTTT
j_gene: TRBJ1-3
d_gene: -
v_gene: TRBV7-9
abundance: -

CDR3aa: CSGQGLVSYEQYF
CDR3nt: TGCAGTGGACAGGGACTGGTCTCCTACGAGCAGTACTTC
j_gene: TRBJ2-7
d_gene: -
v_gene: TRBV20-1
abundance: many

CDR3aa: CASSRLTGAQGELFF
CDR3nt: TGTGCCAGCAGCCGACTAACGGGGGCCCAAGGGGAGCTGTTTTTT
j_gene: TRBJ2-2
d_gene: -
v_gene: TRBV7-9
abundance: -

CDR3aa: CASSLIEGRGATDTQYF
CDR3nt: TGTGCCAGCAGTTTGATTGAGGGGCGGGGGGCCACAGATACGCAGTATTTT
j_gene: TRBJ2-3
d_gene: TRBD2
v_gene: TRBV28
abundance: few

CDR3aa: CASSGDWSTEAFF
CDR3nt: TGTGCCAGCAGTGGGGACTGGAGCACTGAAGCTTTCTTT
j_gene: TRBJ1-1
d_gene: -
v_gene: TRBV6-1
abundance: few

CDR3aa: CASSLEWTSGKNEQFF
CDR3nt: TGCGCCAGCAGCTTGGAATGGACTAGCGGGAAGAATGAGCAGTTCTTC
j_gene: TRBJ2-1
d_gene: TRBD2
v_gene: TRBV5-1
abundance: -

CDR3aa: CASKSLAGGGSETQYF
CDR3nt: TGCGCCAGCAAGAGTCTAGCGGGAGGTGGTAGTGAGACCCAGTACTTC
j_gene: TRBJ2-5
d_gene: TRBD2
v_gene: TRBV10-2
abundance: -

CDR3aa: CATAWDRGADTQYF
CDR3nt: TGTGCCACCGCCTGGGACAGGGGAGCGGATACGCAGTATTTT
j_gene: TRBJ2-3
d_gene: TRBD1
v_gene: TRBV6-1
abundance: -

CDR3aa: CASSQAGVGANVLTF
CDR3nt: TGCGCCAGCAGCCAAGCGGGGGTCGGGGCCAACGTCCTGACTTTC
j_gene: TRBJ2-6
d_gene: -
v_gene: TRBV4-3
abundance: -

CDR3aa: CASIEDRGGTGELFF
CDR3nt: TGTGCCAGCATCGAGGACAGGGGCGGCACCGGGGAGCTGTTTTTT
j_gene: TRBJ2-2
d_gene: TRBD1
v_gene: TRBV28
abundance: many

CDR3aa: CASSLSRAGTQYF
CDR3nt: TGTGCCAGCAGTTTATCCAGGGCGGGGACGCAGTATTTT
j_gene: TRBJ2-3
d_gene: -
v_gene: TRBV27
abundance: few

CDR3aa: CASSRLPGTKETQYF
CDR3nt: TGTGCCAGCAGCCGACTACCCGGGACGAAAGAGACCCAGTACTTC
j_gene: TRBJ2-5
d_gene: -
v_gene: TRBV7-2
abundance: few

CDR3aa: CASTGRGTNYGYTF
CDR3nt: TGTGCCAGCACCGGCAGGGGGACTAACTATGGCTACACCTTC
j_gene: TRBJ1-2
d_gene: TRBD1
v_gene: TRBV25-1
abundance: -

CDR3aa: CASTDRGNEQFF
CDR3nt: TGTGCCAGCACCGACAGGGGTAATGAGCAGTTCTTC
j_gene: TRBJ2-1
d_gene: TRBD1
v_gene: TRBV7-9
abundance: few

CDR3aa: CASSYPEGFGEKLFF
CDR3nt: TGTGCCAGCAGTTACCCGGAGGGGTTCGGTGAAAAACTGTTTTTT
j_gene: TRBJ1-4
d_gene: -
v_gene: TRBV6-2/TRBV6-3
abundance: -

CDR3aa: CASSSPGLAGPYEQYF
CDR3nt: TGTGCCAGCAGTTCACCGGGACTAGCGGGCCCCTACGAGCAGTACTTC
j_gene: TRBJ2-7
d_gene: TRBD2
v_gene: TRBV12-3/TRBV12-4
abundance: few

CDR3aa: CASSQAKDTQYF
CDR3nt: TGTGCCAGCAGCCAAGCGAAAGATACGCAGTATTTT
j_gene: TRBJ2-3
d_gene: -
v_gene: TRBV3-1
abundance: many

CDR3aa: CASSYQSGDNEQFF
CDR3nt: TGTGCCAGCAGTTACCAGTCTGGGGACAATGAGCAGTTCTTC
j_gene: TRBJ2-1
d_gene: -
v_gene: TRBV6-5
abundance: few

CDR3aa: CASSSGIYGYTF
CDR3nt: TGTGCCAGCAGCTCGGGAATCTATGGCTACACCTTC
j_gene: TRBJ1-2
d_gene: -
v_gene: TRBV7-2
abundance: -

CDR3aa: CASSAQVDPAYEQYF
CDR3nt: TGTGCCAGCAGCGCCCAGGTAGATCCGGCCTACGAGCAGTACTTC
j_gene: TRBJ2-7
d_gene: -
v_gene: TRBV7-2
abundance: few

CDR3aa: CASSTTGSTGELFF
CDR3nt: TGTGCCAGCAGTACGACAGGGTCTACCGGGGAGCTGTTTTTT
j_gene: TRBJ2-2
d_gene: TRBD1
v_gene: TRBV28
abundance: -

CDR3aa: CASSQGSVAGGSTGELFF
CDR3nt: TGCGCCAGCAGCCAAGGGTCGGTAGCGGGAGGTAGCACCGGGGAGCTGTTTTTT
j_gene: TRBJ2-2
d_gene: TRBD2
v_gene: TRBV4-1
abundance: few

CDR3aa: CASRPGTYHTEAFF
CDR3nt: TGTGCCAGCAGGCCCGGGACATATCACACTGAAGCTTTCTTT
j_gene: TRBJ1-1
d_gene: -
v_gene: TRBV12-3/TRBV12-4
abundance: few